The 6 T cell receptor beta chains in this list originate from one sample, sequenced in a study of CD8 T cells in ankylosing spondylitis. Study-wide results and caveats: In ankylosing spondylitis blood, a motif of roughly 8 highly homologous TCR beta variants appeared characteristic.

For these TCRs, the target antigens are not known. Each CDR3 protein gets one entry after TCRdb re-called the 5' RACE reads with MiXCR. The profile shows around 890,000 distinct CDR3 sequences, approximately 12% of them singletons. The sample comprised blood, either unsorted or a sorted T cell fraction (not recorded which). These receptors were collected from a male donor with ankylosing spondylitis.

This chain connects TRBV18 to TRBJ1-1, with 7 positions matching TRBD1. The J segment lost 4 bases and the V segment lost 3 bases, leaving 5 bases of the junction unmatched. This CDR3 spans 14 amino acids. Germline V gives CDR1 KGHSH, CDR2 LQKENI. The CDR3 coding sequence is TGTGCCAGCTCACCCCAACAGGGGAGCACTGAAGCTTTCTTT. It encodes CASSPQQGSTEAFF.

This clonotype occurred a few times. This rearrangement joins TRBV27 to TRBJ1-1; D perhaps matches TRBD1 (6 bases). CDR3 length equals 15 residues. Trimming left V 5 bases short and J 6 bases short, with 19 bases between. The V gene's germline CDR1 is MNHEY and CDR2 SMNVEV (reference sequence). CDR3 sequence reads: CASSSYGGGAPEAFF. The CDR3 DNA is TGTGCCAGCAGTAGCTACGGAGGGGGGGCCCCTGAAGCTTTCTTT.

This clonotype turned up a few times. This chain joins TRBV5-5 and TRBJ2-3; TRBD2 agrees at 13 bases. This CDR3 contains 16 residues. Trimming cost V 4 bases and J 2 bases; bases outside gene matches: 4. CDR1 and CDR2 from the germline V gene are SGHKS and YYEKEE (reference sequence). The CDR3 DNA sequence: TGTGCCAGCAGCCAGGGACTAGCGGGGAACACAGATACGCAGTATTTT. This gives the protein CASSQGLAGNTDTQYF.

The chain recombines TRBV5-1 with TRBJ1-3; weak D call: TRBD1 (5 bases). The CDR3 contains 14 residues. CDR1 is SGHRS, CDR2 YFSETQ, per germline. V lost 4 bases, J lost 6 bases, and 14 bases lay in between. As DNA, the CDR3 is TGCGCCAGCAGCCCTGGCGGGGCACTAAACACCATATATTTT. This encodes CASSPGGALNTIYF. The full variable domain, rest sourced from reference TRBV5-1 and TRBJ1-3, is KAGVTQTPRYLIKTRGQQVTLSCSPISGHRSVSWYQQTPGQGLQFLFEYFSETQRNKGNFPGRFSGRQFSNSRSEMNVSTLELGDSALYLCASSPGGALNTIYFGEGSWLTVV.

The chain joins TRBV15 to TRBJ2-7; TRBD2 matches at 7 bases. The CDR3 is 17 residues long. CDR1 and CDR2 (germline): LNHNV, YYDKDF (reference sequence). V lost 3 bases to trimming and J lost 1 base; unmatched junction nucleotides: 12. The chain's CDR3 is CATSRGPSGARSYEQYF. CDR3 sequence (DNA): TGTGCCACCAGCAGGGGCCCTAGCGGTGCCAGATCCTACGAGCAGTACTTC.

The chain couples TRBV4-2 to TRBJ1-4, with D uncertain. Germline V CDR1 and CDR2: LGHNA, YNFKEQ. The CDR3 is made up of 12 amino acids. V was pared by 0 bases and J by 6 bases, with 2 bases between. The CDR3 loop reads CASSQEDEKLFF. The CDR3 coding sequence is TGTGCCAGCAGCCAAGAAGATGAAAAACTGTTTTTT.